The sequence of this TCR beta chain was determined in a study of Graves' ophthalmopathy and Graves' hyperthyroidism. The CDR3 is 13 amino acids. With 3 bases removed from V and 5 bases from J, the gap between germline ends came to 10 bases. The sequenced template was RNA, covering the TCR beta CDR3 region. The workflow started with a first-round RT-PCR run with HTBI primers and then moved on to a second-round multiplex PCR. TCRdb re-analysed the multiplex PCR reads in MiXCR, keeping a single row per CDR3 protein. The sample lists 650,000 to 800,000 distinct CDR3 sequences, just over 40% occurring once. There are many counts of this clonotype.

The sample taken for sequencing was peripheral blood. The rearrangement joins TRBV12-3 or TRBV12-4 to TRBJ1-1, with a possible D match to TRBD1 (5 bases). The receptor was derived from an adult man with Graves' ophthalmopathy. The CDR3 reads CASSFGAATEAFF. CDR3 nucleotide sequence: TGTGCCAGCAGTTTTGGGGCAGCAACTGAAGCTTTCTTT.